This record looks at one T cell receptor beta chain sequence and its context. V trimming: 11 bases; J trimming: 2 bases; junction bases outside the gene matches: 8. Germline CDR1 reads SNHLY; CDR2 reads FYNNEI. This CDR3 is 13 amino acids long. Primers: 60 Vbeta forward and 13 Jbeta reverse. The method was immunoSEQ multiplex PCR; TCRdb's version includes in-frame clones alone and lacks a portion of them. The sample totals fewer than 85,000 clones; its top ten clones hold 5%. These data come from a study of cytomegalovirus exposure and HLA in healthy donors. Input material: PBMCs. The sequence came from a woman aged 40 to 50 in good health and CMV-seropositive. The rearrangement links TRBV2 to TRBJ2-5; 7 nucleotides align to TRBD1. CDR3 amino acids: CAGEQGRQETQYF. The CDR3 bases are TGTGCCGGAGAACAGGGGAGACAAGAGACCCAGTACTTC.